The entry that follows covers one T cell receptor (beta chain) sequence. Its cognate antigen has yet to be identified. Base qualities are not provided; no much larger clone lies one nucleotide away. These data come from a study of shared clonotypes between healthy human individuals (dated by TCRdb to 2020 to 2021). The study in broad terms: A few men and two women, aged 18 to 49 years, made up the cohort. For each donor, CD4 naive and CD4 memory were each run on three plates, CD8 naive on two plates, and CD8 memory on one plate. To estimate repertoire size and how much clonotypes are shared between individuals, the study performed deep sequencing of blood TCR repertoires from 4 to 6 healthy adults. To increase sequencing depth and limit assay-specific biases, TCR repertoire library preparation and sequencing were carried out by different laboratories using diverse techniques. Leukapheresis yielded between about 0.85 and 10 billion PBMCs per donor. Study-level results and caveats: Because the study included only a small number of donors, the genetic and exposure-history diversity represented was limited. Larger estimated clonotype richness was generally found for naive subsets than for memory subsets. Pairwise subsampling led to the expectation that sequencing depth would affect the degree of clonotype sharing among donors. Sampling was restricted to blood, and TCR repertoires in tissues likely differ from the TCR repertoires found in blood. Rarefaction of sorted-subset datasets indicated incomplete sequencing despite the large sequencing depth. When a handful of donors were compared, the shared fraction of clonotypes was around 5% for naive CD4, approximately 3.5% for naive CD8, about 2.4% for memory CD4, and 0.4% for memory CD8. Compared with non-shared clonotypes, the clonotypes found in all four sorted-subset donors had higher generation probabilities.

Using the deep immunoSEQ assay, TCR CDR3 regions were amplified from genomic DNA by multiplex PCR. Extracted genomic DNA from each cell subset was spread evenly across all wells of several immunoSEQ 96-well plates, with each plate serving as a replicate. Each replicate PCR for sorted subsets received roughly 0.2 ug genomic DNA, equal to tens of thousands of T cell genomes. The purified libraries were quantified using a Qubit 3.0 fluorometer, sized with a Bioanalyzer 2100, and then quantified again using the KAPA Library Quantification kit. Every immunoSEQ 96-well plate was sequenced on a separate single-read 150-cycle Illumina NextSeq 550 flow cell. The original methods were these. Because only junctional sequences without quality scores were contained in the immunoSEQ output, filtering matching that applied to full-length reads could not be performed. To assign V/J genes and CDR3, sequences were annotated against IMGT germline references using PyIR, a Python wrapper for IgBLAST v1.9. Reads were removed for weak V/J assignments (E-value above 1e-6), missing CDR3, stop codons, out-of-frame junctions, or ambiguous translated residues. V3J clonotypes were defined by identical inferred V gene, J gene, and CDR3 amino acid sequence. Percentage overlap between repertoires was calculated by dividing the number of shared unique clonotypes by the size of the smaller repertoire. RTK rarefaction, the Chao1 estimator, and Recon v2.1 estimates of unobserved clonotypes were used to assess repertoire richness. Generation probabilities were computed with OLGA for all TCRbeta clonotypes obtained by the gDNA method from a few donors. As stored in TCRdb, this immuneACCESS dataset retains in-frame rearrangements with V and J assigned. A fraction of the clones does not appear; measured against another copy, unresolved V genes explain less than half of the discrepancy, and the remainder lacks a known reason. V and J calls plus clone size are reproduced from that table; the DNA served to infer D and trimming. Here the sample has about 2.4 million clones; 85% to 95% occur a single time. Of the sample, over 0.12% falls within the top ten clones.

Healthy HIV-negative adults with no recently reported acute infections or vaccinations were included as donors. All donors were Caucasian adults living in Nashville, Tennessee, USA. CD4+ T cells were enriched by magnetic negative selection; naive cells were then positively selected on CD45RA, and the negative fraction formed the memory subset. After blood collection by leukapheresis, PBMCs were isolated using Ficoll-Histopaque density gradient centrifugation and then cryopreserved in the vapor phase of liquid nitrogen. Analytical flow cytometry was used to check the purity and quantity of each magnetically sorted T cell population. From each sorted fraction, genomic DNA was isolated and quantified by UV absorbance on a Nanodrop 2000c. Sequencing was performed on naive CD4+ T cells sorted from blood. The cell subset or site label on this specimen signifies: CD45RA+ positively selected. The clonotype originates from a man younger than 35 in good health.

The nucleotides read TGTGCCAGCAGCCCGGACGGACTTAACTATGGCTACACCTTC. Its translation reads: CASSPDGLNYGYTF. The rearrangement joined TRBV5-6 to TRBJ1-2; the D gene cannot be resolved reliably. The CDR3, cysteine through phenylalanine, is 14 amino acids long. Only the CDR3 region is kept as DNA, spanning 42 bases read in frame from base 1. V is cut by 4 bases and J by 1 base, and the space between the germline ends is 11 bases. As encoded in the germline V gene, CDR1 is SGHDT while CDR2 is YYEEEE.